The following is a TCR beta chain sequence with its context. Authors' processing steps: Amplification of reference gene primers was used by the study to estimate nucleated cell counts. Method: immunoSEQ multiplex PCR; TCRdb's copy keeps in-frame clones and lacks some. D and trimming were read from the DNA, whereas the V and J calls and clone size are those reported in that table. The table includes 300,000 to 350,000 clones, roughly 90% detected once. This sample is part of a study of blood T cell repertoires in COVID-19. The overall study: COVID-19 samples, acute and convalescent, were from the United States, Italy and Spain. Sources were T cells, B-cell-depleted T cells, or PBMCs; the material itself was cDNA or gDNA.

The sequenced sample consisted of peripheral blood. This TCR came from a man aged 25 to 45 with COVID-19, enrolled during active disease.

The CDR3 nucleotides read TGTGCTAGTGGTTCCCCCCGGGGCAGGGGTGACGAGCAGTACTTC. Translating gives CASGSPRGRGDEQYF. The chain joins TRBV12-5 to TRBJ2-7, with D tentatively TRBD1 (6 bases). V was shortened by 4 bases and J by 5 bases, with 18 bases between the two germline ends. CDR1 LGHNT and CDR2 FRNRAP come from the germline V gene. The CDR3 is 15 amino acids. The full variable domain, rest sourced from reference TRBV12-5 and TRBJ2-7, is DARVTQTPRHKVTEMGQEVTMRCQPILGHNTVFWYRQTMMQGLELLAYFRNRAPLDDSGMPKDRFSAEMPDATLATLKIQPSEPRDSAVYFCASGSPRGRGDEQYFGPGTRLTVT.